The 25 T cell receptor beta chains listed next were all sequenced from one sample in a study of molecular identifiers for immune sequencing clone quantification (dated by TCRdb to the late 2010s). Libraries were built with PCR. TCRdb names NextSeq 500 as the instrument used. Starting from the raw public reads, TCRdb applied fastp trimming at Q25, assembled clones with MiXCR and retained in-frame beta chains. One record per CDR3 amino acid sequence lists the most common genes and DNA. The sample data list some 89,000 distinct CDR3 sequences, and roughly 24% of these were observed just once. Of the sample, around 0.92% is held by the ten largest clones. The sequenced material came from naive CD8+ T cells from blood, with Jurkat cell RNA spiked in. The sample's cell subset or site label, decoded: FACS-sorted CD8+CD4-CCR7+CD45RA+ naive T cells. These receptors were collected from a human donor in good health. Some libraries in this study had Jurkat cell RNA spiked in.

This clonotype appeared a few times. The rearrangement uses TRBV4-3 and TRBJ1-5; D is unclear. Germline-derived CDR1 and CDR2 are LGHNA and YSLEER. Trimming shortened V by 3 bases and J by 4 bases, and 10 bases separated the two germline ends. The CDR3 runs to 14 residues. The CDR3 sequence is CASSQEGPNQPQHF. The CDR3 DNA reads TGCGCCAGCAGCCAGGAAGGACCGAATCAGCCCCAGCATTTT.

This clonotype has a count of ten or more. The chain employs TRBV27 and TRBJ2-3; 9 nucleotides match TRBD1. Germline CDR1 reads MNHEY; CDR2 reads SMNVEV (reference sequence). The CDR3 covers 15 residues. The V gene end was trimmed by 5 bases and the J gene end by 4 bases; junction bases not matched to a gene: 7. CDR3 nucleotide sequence: TGTGCCAGCAGTGTTACAGGGGGCTTGGCAGATACGCAGTATTTT. Its protein is CASSVTGGLADTQYF.

This clonotype was recorded at least ten times. The chain carries TRBV13 and TRBJ1-1; D is ambiguous. Trimming stripped 1 base from V and 11 bases from J, with 8 bases between. The CDR3 extends over 11 amino acids. Germline-derived CDR1 and CDR2 are PRHDT and FYEKMQ (reference sequence). CDR3 in amino acids: CASSLVDAAFF. CDR3 nucleotide sequence: TGTGCCAGCAGCTTAGTAGACGCGGCTTTCTTT.

There are many counts of this clonotype. The chain uses TRBV7-2 and TRBJ2-1; unclear D gene. The CDR3 runs 16 residues. Looked up from germline, CDR1 is SGHTA and CDR2 is FQGNSA. V dropped 1 base and J dropped 0 bases, with 10 bases sitting between them. The CDR3 nucleotides are TGTGCCAGCAGCTTAGATCCAGAACCCTCCTACAATGAGCAGTTCTTC. Amino acids: CASSLDPEPSYNEQFF.

This clonotype was counted many times. The chain combines TRBV11-2 with TRBJ2-5, with D possibly being TRBD1 (5 bases). CDR1 is SGHAT and CDR2 is FQNNGV in the germline V gene. The CDR3 loop spans 14 amino acids. V was trimmed by 5 bases and J by 1 base, leaving 11 bases between them. DNA of the CDR3: TGTGCCAGCAGCGTGCAGGGCCTCCAAGAGACCCAGTACTTC. This codes for CASSVQGLQETQYF.

This clonotype was seen many times. V gene TRBV27 combines with J gene TRBJ1-5; no definite D call. The germline gives CDR1 MNHEY, CDR2 SMNVEV (reference sequence). The CDR3 is made up of 15 amino acids. Trimming took 2 bases from V and 1 from J, leaving 9 bases between them. CDR3 protein: CASSLAALSNQPQHF. DNA for the CDR3: TGTGCCAGCAGTTTAGCGGCCCTAAGCAATCAGCCCCAGCATTTT.

This clonotype has only a few counts. The V gene is TRBV19, the J gene TRBJ2-7, with TRBD2 matching over 8 bases. The germline V gene has CDR1 LNHDA and CDR2 SQIVND (reference sequence). Trimming at V came to 3 bases and at J to 0 bases, leaving 4 bases not matched to a gene. The CDR3 loop spans 15 amino acids. The CDR3 loop reads CASSMGTRGSYEQYF. CDR3 DNA: TGTGCCAGTAGTATGGGGACTAGAGGCTCCTACGAGCAGTACTTC.

With respect to this clonotype: A single base separates this from a much larger clone, so it may be a read error. V is TRBV19 and J is TRBJ1-1; D remains ambiguous. CDR1 LNHDA and CDR2 SQIVND come from the germline V gene (reference sequence). V was cut by 1 base and J by 7 bases, with 7 bases left in between. The CDR3 is 12 amino acids. In nucleotides, the CDR3 is TGTGCCAGTAGTATAGGTGAGATTGAAGCTTTCTTT. Its protein is CASSIGEIEAFF.

Concerning this clonotype: This may come from a read error, since a much larger clone is one base off. J is TRBJ2-7 and V is TRBV28; D not resolved. This CDR3 has 12 residues. V lost 5 bases, J lost 3 bases, and 8 bases lay in between. The germline V gene encodes CDR1 MDHEN and CDR2 SYDVKM. The CDR3 DNA sequence: TGTGCCAGCAGTCTTTATAACTACGAGCAGTACTTC. This sequence encodes CASSLYNYEQYF.

Details on this clonotype: A single base separates this from a much larger clone, so it may be a read error. J is TRBJ1-1 and V is TRBV12-3 or TRBV12-4, with TRBD1 matching over 7 bases. The CDR3 is 14 amino acids. V was clipped by 4 bases and J by 3 bases; unmatched bases: 5. The CDR3 spells CASSSTGDDTEAFF. The CDR3 DNA reads as TGTGCCAGCAGTTCTACAGGGGATGACACTGAAGCTTTCTTT.

Many counts were recorded for this clonotype. The V call is TRBV5-8, the J call TRBJ2-7; TRBD1 agrees at 7 bases. CDR1 and CDR2 from the germline V gene are SGHTS and YDEGEE. The trim removed 1 base at V and 6 bases at J, leaving 1 base unmatched. The CDR3 is made up of 12 amino acids. The CDR3: CASSLSGGEQYF. The CDR3 nucleotides are TGTGCCAGCAGCTTGTCAGGGGGCGAGCAGTACTTC.

This rearrangement joins TRBV6-5 to TRBJ2-7, with 7 bases that match TRBD1. CDR3 length equals 14 residues. V dropped 3 bases and J dropped 3; count of bases not matched to a gene: 5. The germline V gene has CDR1 MNHEY and CDR2 SVGAGI. The CDR3 DNA reads TGTGCCAGCAGTTATATAGACAGGGTCTACGAGCAGTACTTC. Its translation: CASSYIDRVYEQYF.

This clonotype was detected only a few times. A much larger clone sits a single nucleotide away, making a read error possible. V and J are TRBV10-3 and TRBJ2-3; 7 bases line up with TRBD1. This CDR3 has 15 amino acids. CDR1 is ENHRY, CDR2 SYGVKD, per germline. The CDR3 reads CATSETGKSTDTQYF. In DNA, the CDR3 is TGTGCCACCAGTGAGACAGGGAAAAGCACAGATACGCAGTATTTT.

The table lists this clonotype with many counts. The chain carries TRBV4-3 and TRBJ2-7, with 10 bases fitting TRBD2. The V and J ends lost 1 base and 2 bases, in that order; junction bases with no gene match: 2. Germline V gene sequence: CDR1 LGHNA, CDR2 YSLEER. This CDR3 is built from 15 residues. CDR3 sequence reads: CASSQGSGGAYEQYF. The DNA for the CDR3 is TGCGCCAGCAGCCAAGGAAGCGGGGGGGCCTACGAGCAGTACTTC.

This clonotype was seen at least ten times. DNA of the CDR3: TGTGCCAGCAGCCTGACAGGGATGGGTCAGCCCCAGCATTTT. Residues: CASSLTGMGQPQHF. The V gene is TRBV6-1, the J gene TRBJ1-5; 7 nucleotides agree with TRBD1. J lost 6 bases, V lost 6 bases, and 8 bases had no gene match. This CDR3 region has 14 residues. Germline V gives CDR1 MNHNS, CDR2 SASEGT.

This clonotype was recorded at least ten times. CDR3 loop: CSVGGGLEAFF. The CDR3 nucleotides are TGCAGCGTTGGTGGGGGCCTTGAAGCTTTCTTT. The chain combines TRBV29-1 with TRBJ1-1; D is perhaps TRBD1 (6 bases). The ends were cut back, 4 bases at V and 7 bases at J, with 10 bases in the middle. Germline CDR1 SQVTM, CDR2 ANQGSEA. The CDR3 sequence is 11 residues long.

This clonotype was detected many times. The chain uses TRBV29-1 and TRBJ2-7; the match to TRBD1 covers 7 bases. Looked up from germline, CDR1 is SQVTM and CDR2 is ANQGSEA. The CDR3 contains 13 residues. V lost 6 bases and J lost 0; bases outside the gene matches: 5. CDR3 DNA: TGCAGCGTCGAGACAGGGCACTCCTACGAGCAGTACTTC. Its protein is CSVETGHSYEQYF.

Many counts were recorded for this clonotype. The rearrangement joins TRBV19 to TRBJ2-7, with D tentatively TRBD1 (6 bases). Germline V gives CDR1 LNHDA, CDR2 SQIVND (reference sequence). V shed 10 bases and J shed 2 bases, with 12 bases lying between them. This CDR3 is built from 12 residues. CDR3 sequence: CATSTGTYEQYF. The CDR3 DNA is TGTGCCACCTCTACAGGGACCTACGAGCAGTACTTC.

This clonotype has ten or more counts. The chain couples TRBV9 to TRBJ2-5; 8 bases line up with TRBD2. The V gene's germline CDR1 is SGDLS and CDR2 YYNGEE. The CDR3 loop spans 15 amino acids. The ends lost 3 bases at V and 9 bases at J; junction bases unmatched: 13. CDR3 region: CASSAEAGEIGSQYF. The CDR3 DNA reads as TGTGCCAGCAGCGCAGAAGCGGGAGAAATTGGATCCCAGTACTTC.

This clonotype came up many times. The rearrangement uses TRBV4-1 and TRBJ1-2; 9 nucleotides match TRBD1. The germline V gene has CDR1 MGHRA and CDR2 YSYEKL. The CDR3 covers 14 residues. V dropped 5 bases and J dropped 7; count of bases not matched to a gene: 8. The CDR3 coding sequence is TGCGCCAGCAGCTCCGGGACAGGGATTAGTGGCTACACCTTC. This gives the protein CASSSGTGISGYTF.

This clonotype was counted between two and nine times. The chain joins TRBV24-1 to TRBJ2-5; a weak D match, TRBD1 (5 bases). In germline, CDR1 is KGHDR, CDR2 SFDVKD. The CDR3 has 15 residues. The V gene lost 0 bases and the J gene lost 5 bases, with 12 bases spanning the gap. The chain's CDR3 is CATSDLRLGLETQYF. CDR3 in DNA: TGTGCCACCAGTGATTTGCGGTTGGGGCTGGAGACCCAGTACTTC.

This clonotype was detected many times. This rearrangement joins TRBV6-2 or TRBV6-3 to TRBJ2-1; TRBD2 aligns across 15 bases. The CDR3 spans 18 residues. Germline CDR1 MNHEY, CDR2 SVGEGT. Trimming removed 0 bases from V and 4 bases from J; junction bases left unmatched: 4. The CDR3 DNA reads as TGTGCCAGCAGTTACTCGGGACTAGCGGGAGGCCAATACAATGAGCAGTTCTTC. Its protein product is CASSYSGLAGGQYNEQFF.

This clonotype was detected once. A read error is possible here, since a much larger clone lies one base away. This CDR3 reads CASSLAAGVRDTQYF. CDR3 sequence (DNA): TGTGCCAGCAGTTTGGCAGCGGGAGTTCGAGATACGCAGTATTTT. This chain connects TRBV12-3 or TRBV12-4 to TRBJ2-3, with 8 bases matching TRBD2. V was clipped by 3 bases and J by 5 bases; unmatched bases: 7. This CDR3 has 15 amino acids.

Comments on this clonotype: A read error may explain this, as a much larger clone is one base away. The rearrangement links TRBV23-1 to TRBJ1-1; D call uncertain. TRBV23-1 is flagged as an ORF with uncertain function. There are 10 residues in the CDR3. The CDR3 DNA reads as TGCGCCAGCAGAGGCACTGGAGCTTTCTTT. Its translation: CASRGTGAFF.

This clonotype occurred many times. This sequence joins TRBV19 and TRBJ1-5, with D possibly matching TRBD1 (6 bases). The CDR3 contains 15 residues. Germline lookup yields CDR1 LNHDA and CDR2 SQIVND (reference sequence). The V and J ends lost 10 bases and 2 bases respectively, with 18 bases between them. The CDR3 region has the DNA TGTGCCACCACGCAGGGGACGAGAGGCAATCAGCCCCAGCATTTT. It specifies CATTQGTRGNQPQHF.